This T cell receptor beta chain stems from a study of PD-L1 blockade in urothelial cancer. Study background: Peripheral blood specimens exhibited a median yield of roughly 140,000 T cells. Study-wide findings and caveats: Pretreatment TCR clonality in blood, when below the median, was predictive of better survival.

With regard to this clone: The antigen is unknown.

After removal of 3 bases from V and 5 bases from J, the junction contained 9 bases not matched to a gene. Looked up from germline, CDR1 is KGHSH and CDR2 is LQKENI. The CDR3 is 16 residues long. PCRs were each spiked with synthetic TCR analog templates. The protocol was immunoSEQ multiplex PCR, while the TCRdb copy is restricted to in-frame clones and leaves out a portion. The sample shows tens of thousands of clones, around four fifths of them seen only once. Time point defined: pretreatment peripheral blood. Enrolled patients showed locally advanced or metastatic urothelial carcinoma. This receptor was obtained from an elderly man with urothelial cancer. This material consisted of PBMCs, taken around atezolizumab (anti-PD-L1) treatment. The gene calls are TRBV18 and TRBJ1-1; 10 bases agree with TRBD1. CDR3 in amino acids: CASSPPGTGVLTEAFF. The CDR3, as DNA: TGTGCCAGCTCACCCCCCGGGACAGGGGTTTTAACTGAAGCTTTCTTT.